Shown below are 8 T cell receptor beta chains from a single sample sequenced in a study of blood T cells in healthy people across ages. Sample-barcoded 5' priming and a J-beta primer mix drove a second PCR of about 6 to 12 cycles. TCRdb ran MiXCR on the 5' RACE reads and lists one entry per CDR3 protein. The repertoire holds about 1.7 million distinct CDR3 sequences, with roughly 30% as singletons. Sequences were obtained from blood. These TCRs come from a woman aged 25 to 39 in good health.

This chain uses TRBV5-1 with TRBJ2-3; D is ambiguous. Deletions cut 4 bases from V and 3 bases from J, with 12 bases between. The CDR3 is made up of 14 amino acids. The germline V gene encodes CDR1 SGHRS and CDR2 YFSETQ. The CDR3 sequence: CASSHPSGTDTQYF. DNA for the CDR3: TGCGCCAGCAGCCACCCCTCTGGGACAGATACGCAGTATTTT.

This clonotype was seen repeatedly, ten times or more. The V and J genes are TRBV4-3 and TRBJ1-4, with D perhaps matching TRBD1 (6 bases). CDR1 is LGHNA, CDR2 YSLEER, per germline. The CDR3 spans 14 residues. Trimming pared 4 bases from V and 4 bases from J, leaving 10 bases between. The CDR3 DNA is TGCGCCAGCAGCCGAGGACAGCGTAATGAAAAACTGTTTTTT. Protein product: CASSRGQRNEKLFF.

This clonotype has only a few counts. The genes are TRBV21-1 and TRBJ1-2; the table's D call TRBD1 went unverified against the DNA. TRBV21-1 corresponds to a pseudogene. The CDR3 is made up of 17 amino acids. The CDR3 here is CASSKARQGALPYGYTF. The CDR3 DNA reads as TGTGCCAGCAGCAAAGCCCGACAGGGGGCCCTCCCTTATGGCTACACCTTC.

Concerning this clonotype: The junction departs from germline at one end; a sequencing error may be responsible. J is TRBJ2-2 and V is TRBV12-3 or TRBV12-4; 7 bases are shared with TRBD1. CDR3 length equals 15 residues. The CDR3, as DNA: TGCGCCAGCAGCCTTAGACAGGGAAGAACCGGGGAGCTGTTTTTT. Amino acids: CASSLRQGRTGELFF.

This clonotype was observed once. The V and J genes are TRBV2 and TRBJ2-3; D assignment may be TRBD1 or TRBD2 (6 bases each). This CDR3 comprises 17 residues. The ends were cut back, 1 base at V and 1 base at J, with 15 bases in the middle. CDR1 is SNHLY, CDR2 FYNNEI, per germline. The CDR3 spells CASSEGLLGGRTDTQYF. The CDR3 DNA follows: TGTGCCAGCAGTGAAGGGTTACTTGGGGGGCGCACAGATACGCAGTATTTT.

The sample holds many counts of this clonotype. V is TRBV7-2 and J is TRBJ2-5; D is perhaps TRBD2 (6 bases). CDR1 SGHTA and CDR2 FQGNSA come from the germline V gene. CDR3 length: 15 residues. V lost 5 bases and J lost 2, with 15 bases in between. The CDR3 spells CASSPWASEQETQYF. DNA for the CDR3: TGTGCCAGCAGCCCTTGGGCTAGCGAGCAAGAGACCCAGTACTTC.

This sequence joins TRBV7-8 and TRBJ2-3; 15 nucleotides line up with TRBD2. The CDR3 loop spans 18 amino acids. The V gene's germline CDR1 is SGHVS and CDR2 FQNEAQ. J was trimmed by 7 bases and V by 1 base; bases with no gene match: 9. CDR3 protein: CASSLVPGLAGGSYTQYF. As DNA, the CDR3 is TGTGCCAGCAGCTTAGTTCCGGGACTAGCGGGAGGTAGCTATACGCAGTATTTT.

This clonotype was seen more than once but under ten times. The genes are TRBV12-5 and TRBJ2-1; TRBD2 matches 8 bases. Germline CDR1 LGHNT, CDR2 FRNRAP. V dropped 1 base and J dropped 6; count of bases not matched to a gene: 5. This CDR3 region has 15 residues. The CDR3 sequence: CASGLASGRINEQFF. The CDR3 coding sequence is TGTGCTAGTGGTTTGGCCAGCGGGAGAATCAATGAGCAGTTCTTC.